Below are 30 T cell receptor beta chains sequenced from a single sample in a study of T cell responses to AZD1222 COVID-19 vaccine. Sequencing used immunoSEQ multiplex PCR; TCRdb keeps in-frame clones, though not all of them. This sample has roughly 56,000 clones, with about four fifths found just once. The specimen comprised peripheral blood, sampled 28 days after the second AZD1222 dose. The receptors stem from an adult who received the AZD1222 COVID-19 vaccine.

In DNA form, the CDR3 reads TGTGCCATCAGTGAGTCTACAGTCGGTCCGGGGGGCTACACCTTC. This sequence encodes CAISESTVGPGGYTF. The chain employs TRBV10-3 and TRBJ1-2; D gene uncertain. Deletions cut 0 bases from V and 8 bases from J, with 16 bases between. The CDR3 covers 15 residues. Germline V lookup: CDR1 ENHRY, CDR2 SYGVKD.

This clone was observed a few times. DNA for the CDR3: TGTGCCAGCAGCGTAGGGACAGGGGACCATAGAGATACGCAGTATTTT. Protein sequence: CASSVGTGDHRDTQYF. The rearrangement links TRBV9 to TRBJ2-3; 9 bases are shared with TRBD1. The V gene's germline CDR1 is SGDLS and CDR2 YYNGEE. With 0 bases clipped from V and 5 bases from J, the junction kept 7 bases outside the gene matches. The CDR3 runs 16 residues.

The chain links TRBV5-1 to TRBJ1-2; 7 nucleotides line up with TRBD1. The V and J ends lost 0 bases and 4 bases, in that order; junction bases with no gene match: 3. The CDR3 totals 14 residues. CDR1 and CDR2 from the germline V gene are SGHRS and YFSETQ. For the CDR3, the DNA is TGCGCCAGCAGCTTGGAGGGGGCTGGCTATGGCTACACCTTC. This sequence encodes CASSLEGAGYGYTF. Together with reference TRBV5-1 and TRBJ1-2, the CDR3 gives the full variable domain: KAGVTQTPRYLIKTRGQQVTLSCSPISGHRSVSWYQQTPGQGLQFLFEYFSETQRNKGNFPGRFSGRQFSNSRSEMNVSTLELGDSALYLCASSLEGAGYGYTFGSGTRLTVV.

The table lists this clone with a count of one. The rearrangement joins TRBV28 to TRBJ1-5, with a possible D match to TRBD1 (5 bases). The CDR3 sequence is 15 residues long. Germline lookup yields CDR1 MDHEN and CDR2 SYDVKM. V was clipped by 7 bases and J by 4 bases, with 17 bases between them. CDR3 nucleotide sequence: TGTGCCAGCATCTCACTCTTGGGGGGAAATCAGCCCCAGCATTTT. Its translation: CASISLLGGNQPQHF. Full variable domain (outside the CDR3, taken from reference TRBV28 and TRBJ1-5): DVKVTQSSRYLVKRTGEKVFLECVQDMDHENMFWYRQDPGLGLRLIYFSYDVKMKEKGDIPEGYSVSREKKERFSLILESASTNQTSMYLCASISLLGGNQPQHFGDGTRLSIL.

The V gene is TRBV5-1, the J gene TRBJ2-1, with D possibly being TRBD2 (6 bases). The CDR3 spans 15 residues. Germline values: CDR1 SGHRS, CDR2 YFSETQ. The germline V and J ends were trimmed by 3 bases and 4 bases, with 14 bases remaining between them. The CDR3 DNA reads as TGCGCCAGCAGCTACGTGCGGGATCTATACAATGAGCAGTTCTTC. Its translation: CASSYVRDLYNEQFF.

The chain is built from TRBV5-6 and TRBJ2-2, with TRBD1 matching 8 bases. V lost 1 base and J lost 1; bases outside the gene matches: 3. Germline assignment: CDR1 SGHDT and CDR2 YYEEEE. The CDR3 spans 16 residues. The CDR3 region is CASSLLGTGNTGELFF. The CDR3 bases are TGTGCCAGCAGCTTGCTGGGGACAGGGAACACCGGGGAGCTGTTTTTT.

The chain has TRBV9 and TRBJ1-3, with TRBD1 identical over 8 bases. The germline CDR1 and CDR2 sequences are SGDLS and YYNGEE. V lost 1 base, J lost 6 bases, and 3 bases stayed unmatched. The CDR3 extends over 14 amino acids. The CDR3 spells CASSVRTGTNTIYF. In DNA form, the CDR3 reads TGTGCCAGCAGCGTAAGGACAGGGACAAACACCATATATTTT.

This clone was counted many times. The J gene is TRBJ1-1, the V gene TRBV7-8, with 8 bases lining up with TRBD1. After removal of 3 bases from V and 5 bases from J, the junction contained 11 bases not matched to a gene. Germline-derived CDR1 and CDR2 are SGHVS and FQNEAQ. The CDR3 runs 16 residues. The CDR3 sequence: CASSFYSSGTGTEAFF. Written as DNA, the CDR3 is TGTGCCAGCAGCTTTTATTCTTCCGGGACAGGTACTGAAGCTTTCTTT.

The J gene is TRBJ2-1, the V gene TRBV24-1, with 11 positions matching TRBD2. V shed 5 bases, J shed 4 bases, and the junction held 6 bases outside the gene matches. The CDR3 totals 16 residues. Germline lookup yields CDR1 KGHDR and CDR2 SFDVKD. This chain's CDR3 is CATSALSGRGYNEQFF. The CDR3 bases are TGTGCCACCAGTGCCCTTAGCGGGAGGGGGTACAATGAGCAGTTCTTC.

V gene TRBV28 combines with J gene TRBJ1-4; D is unresolved. The germline V gene encodes CDR1 MDHEN and CDR2 SYDVKM. The CDR3 is made up of 14 amino acids. Trimming took 2 bases from V and 4 from J, leaving 8 bases between them. The DNA of the CDR3 is TGTGCCAGCAGTTTACCCGGGGTTAATGAAAAACTGTTTTTT. Translated: CASSLPGVNEKLFF.

V gene TRBV15 combines with J gene TRBJ2-7, with 10 bases identical to TRBD2. V lost 2 bases, J lost 7 bases, and 2 bases stayed unmatched. Germline CDR1 LNHNV, CDR2 YYDKDF (reference sequence). The CDR3 spans 13 residues. In DNA, the CDR3 is TGTGCCACCAGCAGACTAGCGGGAGAAGAGCAGTACTTC. Its translation is CATSRLAGEEQYF.

The genes are TRBV2 and TRBJ2-3; D tentatively fits TRBD1 or TRBD2 (5 bases each). This CDR3 has 15 amino acids. CDR1 and CDR2 from the germline V gene are SNHLY and FYNNEI. The germline V and J ends were trimmed by 3 bases and 3 bases, with 13 bases remaining between them. DNA for the CDR3: TGTGCCAGCAGTGATCCATCCTGGGGGACAGATACGCAGTATTTT. This translates into CASSDPSWGTDTQYF.

This rearrangement joins TRBV2 to TRBJ2-2; a possible D gene is TRBD2 (6 bases). This CDR3 has 16 residues. V was trimmed by 2 bases and J by 0 bases, leaving 10 bases between them. Germline CDR1 and CDR2: SNHLY and FYNNEI. The DNA of the CDR3 is TGTGCCAGCAGTGAAAGTGGACTACCGAACACCGGGGAGCTGTTTTTT. Translating gives CASSESGLPNTGELFF.

The genes are TRBV28 and TRBJ2-7; possibly TRBD1 or TRBD2 for D (5 bases each). Germline CDR1 and CDR2: MDHEN and SYDVKM. There are 13 residues in the CDR3. Trimming pared 1 base from V and 5 bases from J, leaving 9 bases between. CDR3 DNA: TGTGCCAGCAGTTTATTCAGAGGGGACGAGCAGTACTTC. Translating gives CASSLFRGDEQYF. The complete variable domain, with remaining parts taken from reference TRBV28 and TRBJ2-7, reads DVKVTQSSRYLVKRTGEKVFLECVQDMDHENMFWYRQDPGLGLRLIYFSYDVKMKEKGDIPEGYSVSREKKERFSLILESASTNQTSMYLCASSLFRGDEQYFGPGTRLTVT.

This chain uses TRBV29-1 with TRBJ2-5; D possibly uses TRBD1 or TRBD2 (5 bases each). The CDR3 is made up of 12 amino acids. Germline V gives CDR1 SQVTM, CDR2 ANQGSEA. Trimming removed 7 bases at V and 3 bases at J, with 12 bases between. CDR3 region: CSAVGVEETQYF. The CDR3 DNA reads TGCAGCGCCGTGGGGGTGGAAGAGACCCAGTACTTC.

This chain joins TRBV7-2 and TRBJ2-1; D is unclear. The V gene lost 5 bases and the J gene lost 3 bases, with 17 bases spanning the gap. The CDR3 spans 16 residues. Germline V gives CDR1 SGHTA, CDR2 FQGNSA. The chain's CDR3 is CASSPHQRTYYNEQFF. In DNA, the CDR3 is TGTGCCAGCAGCCCCCACCAGAGAACATACTACAATGAGCAGTTCTTC.

V is TRBV28 and J is TRBJ2-7, with D tentatively TRBD1 or TRBD2 (6 bases each). V was shortened by 1 base and J by 3 bases, with 10 bases between the two germline ends. Germline-derived CDR1 and CDR2 are MDHEN and SYDVKM. CDR3 length equals 14 residues. CDR3: CASSLYGGRYEQYF. The CDR3, as DNA: TGTGCCAGCAGTTTATATGGGGGGCGCTACGAGCAGTACTTC.

CDR3 nucleotide sequence: TGTGCCAGTAGTTTCTGGGACGGACAGATAGGGAACACTGAAGCTTTCTTT. It yields the protein CASSFWDGQIGNTEAFF. The chain uses TRBV19 and TRBJ1-1, with D tentatively TRBD1 (6 bases). Germline values: CDR1 LNHDA, CDR2 SQIVND (reference sequence). The CDR3 is 17 residues long. Trimming shortened V by 5 bases and J by 1 base, and 20 bases separated the two germline ends. Variable domain in full (rest from reference TRBV19 and TRBJ1-1): DGGITQSPKYLFRKEGQNVTLSCEQNLNHDAMYWYRQDPGQGLRLIYYSQIVNDFQKGDIAEGYSVSREKKESFPLTVTSAQKNPTAFYLCASSFWDGQIGNTEAFFGQGTRLTVV.

This clone was seen a single time. This chain uses TRBV7-6 with TRBJ1-2; perhaps TRBD1 as D (5 bases). The CDR3 loop spans 15 amino acids. Germline V gives CDR1 SGHVS, CDR2 FNYEAQ. V was clipped by 5 bases and J by 5 bases, with 18 bases between them. The CDR3 region has the DNA TGTGCCAGCAGCCCGATTACTGACAGCTTATATGGCTACACCTTC. This translates into CASSPITDSLYGYTF.

This clone has more than one count but fewer than ten. The rearrangement uses TRBV19 and TRBJ2-7, with 7 bases fitting TRBD2. The junction had 7 bases not matched to a gene; V was cut back by 5 bases and J by 6 bases. From germline, CDR1 is LNHDA and CDR2 SQIVND (reference sequence). CDR3 length equals 13 residues. CDR3 coding DNA: TGTGCCAGTAGTTCCACCGGGACTACCGAGCAGTACTTC. Amino acids: CASSSTGTTEQYF.

The gene calls are TRBV9 and TRBJ1-1; 10 bases align to TRBD1. Germline values: CDR1 SGDLS, CDR2 YYNGEE. The trim removed 0 bases at V and 1 base at J, leaving 6 bases unmatched. The CDR3 has 17 residues. CDR3 coding DNA: TGTGCCAGCAGCGTAGGCAGGGACAGGGGACGGAACACTGAAGCTTTCTTT. Translation gives CASSVGRDRGRNTEAFF.

In its sample, this clone was seen once. The gene calls are TRBV7-3 and TRBJ2-3; 10 nucleotides line up with TRBD2. Trimming took 6 bases from V and 0 from J; bases not matched to a gene: 3. Germline CDR1 reads SGHTA; CDR2 reads FQGTGA. The CDR3 runs 15 residues. CDR3 sequence reads: CASRATSGSTDTQYF. CDR3 nucleotide sequence: TGTGCCAGCAGAGCGACTAGCGGGAGCACAGATACGCAGTATTTT.

This chain links TRBV6-8 with TRBJ1-6; TRBD1 matches 10 bases. This CDR3 is 15 amino acids long. Germline trimming cut 4 bases from V and 8 bases from J; bases unmatched to any gene: 5. Germline V gene lookup returns CDR1 MNHGY and CDR2 SAAAGT. CDR3 residues: CASSSPGTGDSPLHF. CDR3 sequence (DNA): TGTGCCAGCAGTTCCCCAGGGACAGGGGATTCACCCCTCCACTTT.

Of note for this clone: Other DNA sequences of this sample code for an identical CDR3. This chain joins TRBV4-1 and TRBJ1-4; perhaps TRBD1 as D (5 bases). V was trimmed by 1 base and J by 6 bases, leaving 9 bases between them. The CDR3 consists of 14 residues. The germline gives CDR1 MGHRA, CDR2 YSYEKL. This CDR3 reads CASSQGTGDEKLFF. The DNA for the CDR3 is TGCGCCAGCAGCCAAGGAACGGGGGATGAAAAACTGTTTTTT.

This clone was picked up many times. V usage is TRBV6-5 and J usage is TRBJ1-1; D is possibly TRBD1 (5 bases). V lost 5 bases to trimming and J lost 7 bases, with 14 bases between them. The CDR3 has 13 residues. Germline values: CDR1 MNHEY, CDR2 SVGAGI. This CDR3 reads CASSPGRPSEAFF. The CDR3 DNA sequence: TGTGCCAGCAGTCCAGGGAGGCCCAGTGAAGCTTTCTTT.

This clone has a single count. This chain joins TRBV5-4 and TRBJ1-4; D perhaps matches TRBD1 (6 bases). Germline CDR1 SGHNT, CDR2 YYREEE (reference sequence). V was trimmed by 0 bases and J by 8 bases, leaving 14 bases between them. The CDR3 extends over 15 amino acids. In DNA, the CDR3 is TGTGCCAGCAGCTTGGGGTCAGGGGTAGTCGAAAAACTGTTTTTT. This sequence encodes CASSLGSGVVEKLFF.

This chain joins TRBV27 and TRBJ1-6, with a tentative D call TRBD1 (5 bases). Germline V CDR1 and CDR2: MNHEY, SMNVEV (reference sequence). V was trimmed by 10 bases and J by 0 bases, leaving 19 bases between them. The CDR3 is 17 residues long. CDR3: CATATGVGSSYNSPLHF. As DNA, the CDR3 is TGTGCCACCGCAACGGGGGTGGGGAGCTCCTATAATTCACCCCTCCACTTT.

V usage is TRBV29-1 and J usage is TRBJ2-2, with D possibly TRBD2 on 7 matching bases. Trimming cost V 7 bases and J 1 base, with 10 bases left between them. Germline loops: CDR1 SQVTM, CDR2 ANQGSEA. The CDR3 extends over 13 amino acids. The CDR3 DNA is TGCAGCGCAGGGGAGGGGAACACCGGGGAGCTGTTTTTT. Protein: CSAGEGNTGELFF.

The chain couples TRBV13 to TRBJ2-7; the match to TRBD2 covers 12 bases. In germline, CDR1 is PRHDT, CDR2 FYEKMQ (reference sequence). With 3 bases clipped from V and 3 bases from J, the junction kept 6 bases outside the gene matches. The CDR3 sequence is 16 residues long. The CDR3 bases are TGTGCCAGCAGCTTTCGGACTAGCGGGACCCTCTACGAGCAGTACTTC. Its translation: CASSFRTSGTLYEQYF.

The rearrangement uses TRBV6-2 or TRBV6-3 and TRBJ2-1, with 9 bases that match TRBD2. Per germline, CDR1 MNHEY and CDR2 SVGEGT. CDR3 size: 16 residues. V lost 0 bases to trimming and J lost 7 bases; unmatched junction nucleotides: 7. Here the CDR3 reads CASSYSRGLAVNEQFF. The CDR3 DNA follows: TGTGCCAGCAGTTACTCTAGGGGACTAGCAGTAAATGAGCAGTTCTTC.